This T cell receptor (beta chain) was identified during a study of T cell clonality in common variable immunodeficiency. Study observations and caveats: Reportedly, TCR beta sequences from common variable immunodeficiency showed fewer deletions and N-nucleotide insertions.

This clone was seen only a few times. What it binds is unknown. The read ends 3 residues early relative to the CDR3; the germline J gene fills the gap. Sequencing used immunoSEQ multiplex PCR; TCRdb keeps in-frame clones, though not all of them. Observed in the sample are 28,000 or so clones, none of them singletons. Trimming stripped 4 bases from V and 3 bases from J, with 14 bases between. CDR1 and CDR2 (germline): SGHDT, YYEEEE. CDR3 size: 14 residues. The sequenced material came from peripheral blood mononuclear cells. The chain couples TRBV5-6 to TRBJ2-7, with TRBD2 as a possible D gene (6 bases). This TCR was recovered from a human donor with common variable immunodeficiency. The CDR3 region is CASSPEFGGYEQYF. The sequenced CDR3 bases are TGTGCCAGCAGCCCCGAATTCGGGGGCTACGAG. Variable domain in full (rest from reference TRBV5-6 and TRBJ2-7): DAGVTQSPTHLIKTRGQQVTLRCSPKSGHDTVSWYQQALGQGPQFIFQYYEEEERQRGNFPDRFSGHQFPNYSSELNVNALLLGDSALYLCASSPEFGGYEQYFGPGTRLTVT.